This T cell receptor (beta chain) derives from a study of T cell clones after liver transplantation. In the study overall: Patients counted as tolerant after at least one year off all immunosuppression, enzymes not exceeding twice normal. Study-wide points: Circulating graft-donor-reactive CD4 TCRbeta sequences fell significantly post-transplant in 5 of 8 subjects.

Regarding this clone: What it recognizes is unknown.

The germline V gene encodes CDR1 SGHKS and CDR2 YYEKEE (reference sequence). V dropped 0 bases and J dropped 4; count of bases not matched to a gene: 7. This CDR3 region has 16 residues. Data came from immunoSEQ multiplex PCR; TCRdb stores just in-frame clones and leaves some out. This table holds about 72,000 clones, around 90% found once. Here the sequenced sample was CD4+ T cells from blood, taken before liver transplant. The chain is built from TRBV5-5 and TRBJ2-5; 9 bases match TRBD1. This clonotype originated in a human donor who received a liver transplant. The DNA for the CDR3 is TGTGCCAGCAGCTTGGCACCCGACAGGGGGGGAGAGACCCAGTACTTC. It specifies CASSLAPDRGGETQYF.